These T cell receptor beta chains were read from a single sample in a study of OX40 agonist ivuxolimab in advanced cancers. Profiling relied on immunoSEQ multiplex PCR, and the TCRdb table lists in-frame clones only, not all of them. The sample lists approximately 100,000 clones, approximately 85% seen once, with 3.5% to 4.5% in the top ten. Sequencing used CD4+ or CD8+ T cells sorted from blood, obtained in a trial of the OX40 agonist ivuxolimab. The origin of the receptors is an adult with an advanced solid tumor such as melanoma, head and neck, liver or kidney cancer. The CDR3 runs from the conserved cysteine through the conserved F or W. Fields, in order: clone size, D gene, V gene, J gene, CDR3 protein, CDR3 DNA. A D gene is named only where the DNA matches it firmly. Clone size is not always given. Where it is, it says once, few, many or a class for expanded clones.

>once|-|TRBV27|TRBJ2-7
CASGEGSKSYEQYF
TGTGCCAGCGGAGAGGGGAGTAAGTCCTACGAGCAGTACTTC
>-|-|TRBV2|TRBJ2-2
CASSVETGELFF
TGTGCCAGCAGTGTGGAGACCGGGGAGCTGTTTTTT
>-|-|TRBV10-2|TRBJ2-3
CASSESSFDTQYF
TGCGCCAGCAGTGAGTCCAGTTTCGATACGCAGTATTTT
>-|TRBD1|TRBV11-2|TRBJ2-5
CASSLDRQGGQETQYF
TGTGCCAGCAGCTTAGACAGACAGGGGGGACAAGAGACCCAGTACTTC
>-|-|TRBV6-5|TRBJ1-6
CASSSWNARDSPLHF
TGTGCCAGCAGTTCCTGGAACGCTAGGGATTCACCCCTCCACTTT
>-|-|TRBV28|TRBJ1-3
CASSLRGAGNTIYF
TGTGCCAGCAGTTTGAGAGGGGCTGGAAACACCATATATTTT
>-|TRBD2|TRBV5-1|TRBJ2-7
CASSPAGVHEQYF
TGCGCCAGCAGCCCCGCGGGGGTCCACGAGCAGTACTTC
>-|-|TRBV7-9|TRBJ2-3
CASSSTRGTQYF
TGTGCCAGCAGCTCCACTAGAGGTACGCAGTATTTT
>-|-|TRBV4-1|TRBJ2-5
CASSPLGQKETQYF
TGCGCCAGCAGCCCCCTGGGACAAAAAGAGACCCAGTACTTC
>-|-|TRBV5-5|TRBJ2-2
CASRRPGRANTGELFF
TGTGCCAGCAGGCGTCCGGGACGCGCGAACACCGGGGAGCTGTTTTTT
>-|-|TRBV12-5|TRBJ2-7
CASGLVLGSTYEQYF
TGTGCTAGTGGTTTGGTACTAGGGAGCACCTACGAGCAGTACTTC
>-|TRBD1|TRBV15|TRBJ1-5
CATSRNRGDQPQHF
TGTGCCACCAGCAGGAACAGGGGAGATCAGCCCCAGCATTTT
>-|-|TRBV28|TRBJ1-2
CASSYDSNYGYTF
TGTGCCAGCAGTTACGACAGCAACTATGGCTACACCTTC
>-|TRBD2|TRBV6-1|TRBJ2-1
CASTLYGGRGNEQFF
TGTGCCAGCACCCTCTACGGGGGGAGGGGCAATGAGCAGTTCTTC
>-|TRBD1|TRBV5-4|TRBJ1-4
CASSLGQGPEKLFF
TGTGCCAGCAGCTTAGGACAGGGACCTGAAAAACTGTTTTTT
>-|TRBD1|TRBV27|TRBJ2-1
CAIGQGTYNEQFF
TGTGCCATTGGACAGGGTACCTACAATGAGCAGTTCTTC
>few|TRBD2|TRBV28|TRBJ2-2
CASTTSGSSTGELFF
TGTGCCAGCACTACTAGCGGGAGTTCCACCGGGGAGCTGTTTTTT
>-|-|TRBV7-9|TRBJ2-3
CASSPDPSPTTDTQYF
TGTGCCAGCAGCCCGGACCCTTCGCCGACCACAGATACGCAGTATTTT
>-|TRBD1|TRBV11-1|TRBJ2-7
CASSLLLTGGEQYF
TGTGCCAGCAGCTTACTCTTAACAGGGGGCGAGCAGTACTTC
>once|TRBD1|TRBV28|TRBJ1-5
CASSLSPVGSAGQNFPYNQPQHF
TGTGCCAGCAGTTTATCTCCCGTGGGGTCAGCGGGACAGAATTTCCCCTACAATCAGCCCCAGCATTTT
>-|TRBD1|TRBV6-5|TRBJ2-7
CASGPTGQGASRYF
TGTGCCAGCGGTCCCACGGGACAGGGGGCAAGTCGGTACTTC
>-|-|TRBV5-6|TRBJ1-2
CASRSRLDYGYTF
TGTGCCAGCAGGAGCCGGTTAGACTATGGCTACACCTTC
>-|-|TRBV7-9|TRBJ2-3
CATQGFGVSLQGPDTQYF
TGTGCGACGCAGGGTTTCGGGGTGTCGTTGCAGGGCCCAGATACGCAGTATTTT
>-|TRBD1|TRBV9|TRBJ2-3
CASSLTGGDTDTQYF
TGTGCCAGCAGCCTTACAGGGGGCGACACAGATACGCAGTATTTT
>-|-|TRBV6-1|TRBJ2-3
CASSEWSADTQYF
TGTGCCAGCAGTGAATGGAGCGCAGATACGCAGTATTTT
>-|-|TRBV19|TRBJ1-2
CASRTDLYGYTF
TGTGCCAGTAGGACAGACCTCTATGGCTACACCTTC
>-|TRBD1|TRBV5-8|TRBJ2-1
CASSSPTGTAYNEQFF
TGTGCCAGCAGCTCACCAACCGGGACAGCCTACAATGAGCAGTTCTTC
>-|-|TRBV5-1|TRBJ2-1
CASAAASDNEQFF
TGCGCCAGCGCGGCGGCTAGCGACAATGAGCAGTTCTTC
>-|TRBD1|TRBV11-1|TRBJ2-7
CASSQNRDRDYEQYF
TGTGCCAGCAGCCAAAACCGGGACAGGGATTACGAGCAGTACTTC
>-|-|TRBV23-1|TRBJ2-1
CASSQGTSSYNEQFF
TGCGCCAGCAGTCAAGGGACATCTTCCTACAATGAGCAGTTCTTC
>-|-|TRBV27|TRBJ2-7
CASSLNRASYEQYF
TGTGCCAGCAGTTTAAACAGGGCCTCCTACGAGCAGTACTTC
>-|-|TRBV5-6|TRBJ2-2
CASSSILGLLTGELFF
TGTGCCAGCAGCTCCATACTAGGGCTACTAACCGGGGAGCTGTTTTTT
>few|-|TRBV28|TRBJ1-2
CASSGYGYTF
TGTGCCAGCAGTGGGTATGGCTACACCTTC
>-|-|TRBV5-4|TRBJ2-4
CASSSSNIQYF
TGTGCCAGCAGTTCATCAAACATTCAGTACTTC
>few|-|TRBV5-4|TRBJ2-1
CASSLADYNEQFF
TGTGCCAGCAGCTTGGCCGACTACAATGAGCAGTTCTTC
>-|-|TRBV19|TRBJ2-1
CASSIGRRVFNEQFF
TGTGCCAGTAGTATAGGTCGCAGGGTTTTCAATGAGCAGTTCTTC
>-|TRBD1|TRBV6-4|TRBJ2-5
CASKAGTGKETQYF
TGTGCCAGCAAGGCCGGGACAGGGAAAGAGACCCAGTACTTC
>-|TRBD1|TRBV28|TRBJ2-3
CASRMTGATDTQYF
TGTGCCAGCAGAATGACAGGGGCTACAGATACGCAGTATTTT
>-|TRBD1|TRBV27|TRBJ2-7
CASRPGTAYEQYF
TGTGCCAGCAGGCCCGGGACAGCCTACGAGCAGTACTTC
>once|-|TRBV18|TRBJ1-1
CASSLQGRFTEAFF
TGTGCCAGCTCACTACAGGGCAGGTTCACTGAAGCTTTCTTT
>-|TRBD2|TRBV7-9|TRBJ2-1
CASSPTGLAGLEQFF
TGTGCCAGCAGCCCCACGGGACTAGCGGGGCTAGAGCAGTTCTTC
>-|-|TRBV19|TRBJ1-2
CASSENRAVYGYTF
TGTGCCAGTAGTGAAAACAGGGCCGTCTATGGCTACACCTTC
>-|-|TRBV9|TRBJ2-1
CASSVGGGYNEQFF
TGTGCCAGCAGCGTAGGGGGCGGCTACAATGAGCAGTTCTTC
>-|-|TRBV5-4|TRBJ1-4
CASSRGWRDEKLFF
TGTGCCAGCAGCCGAGGGTGGAGGGATGAAAAACTGTTTTTT
>few|-|TRBV6-1|TRBJ2-7
CASSKESGASYEQYF
TGTGCCAGCAGTAAGGAATCGGGGGCCTCCTACGAGCAGTACTTC
>-|TRBD2|TRBV9|TRBJ2-1
CASSGSGREGNEQFF
TGTGCCAGCAGCGGAAGCGGGAGGGAGGGCAATGAGCAGTTCTTC
>once|-|TRBV19|TRBJ2-7
CASSRRVVPEDEQYF
TGTGCCAGTAGTCGCCGGGTAGTCCCCGAGGACGAGCAGTACTTC
>-|-|TRBV21-1|TRBJ2-4
CASSKGPPGQGVSIAKNIQYF
TGTGCCAGCAGCAAAGGACCGCCGGGACAGGGGGTTTCAATCGCCAAAAACATTCAGTACTTC